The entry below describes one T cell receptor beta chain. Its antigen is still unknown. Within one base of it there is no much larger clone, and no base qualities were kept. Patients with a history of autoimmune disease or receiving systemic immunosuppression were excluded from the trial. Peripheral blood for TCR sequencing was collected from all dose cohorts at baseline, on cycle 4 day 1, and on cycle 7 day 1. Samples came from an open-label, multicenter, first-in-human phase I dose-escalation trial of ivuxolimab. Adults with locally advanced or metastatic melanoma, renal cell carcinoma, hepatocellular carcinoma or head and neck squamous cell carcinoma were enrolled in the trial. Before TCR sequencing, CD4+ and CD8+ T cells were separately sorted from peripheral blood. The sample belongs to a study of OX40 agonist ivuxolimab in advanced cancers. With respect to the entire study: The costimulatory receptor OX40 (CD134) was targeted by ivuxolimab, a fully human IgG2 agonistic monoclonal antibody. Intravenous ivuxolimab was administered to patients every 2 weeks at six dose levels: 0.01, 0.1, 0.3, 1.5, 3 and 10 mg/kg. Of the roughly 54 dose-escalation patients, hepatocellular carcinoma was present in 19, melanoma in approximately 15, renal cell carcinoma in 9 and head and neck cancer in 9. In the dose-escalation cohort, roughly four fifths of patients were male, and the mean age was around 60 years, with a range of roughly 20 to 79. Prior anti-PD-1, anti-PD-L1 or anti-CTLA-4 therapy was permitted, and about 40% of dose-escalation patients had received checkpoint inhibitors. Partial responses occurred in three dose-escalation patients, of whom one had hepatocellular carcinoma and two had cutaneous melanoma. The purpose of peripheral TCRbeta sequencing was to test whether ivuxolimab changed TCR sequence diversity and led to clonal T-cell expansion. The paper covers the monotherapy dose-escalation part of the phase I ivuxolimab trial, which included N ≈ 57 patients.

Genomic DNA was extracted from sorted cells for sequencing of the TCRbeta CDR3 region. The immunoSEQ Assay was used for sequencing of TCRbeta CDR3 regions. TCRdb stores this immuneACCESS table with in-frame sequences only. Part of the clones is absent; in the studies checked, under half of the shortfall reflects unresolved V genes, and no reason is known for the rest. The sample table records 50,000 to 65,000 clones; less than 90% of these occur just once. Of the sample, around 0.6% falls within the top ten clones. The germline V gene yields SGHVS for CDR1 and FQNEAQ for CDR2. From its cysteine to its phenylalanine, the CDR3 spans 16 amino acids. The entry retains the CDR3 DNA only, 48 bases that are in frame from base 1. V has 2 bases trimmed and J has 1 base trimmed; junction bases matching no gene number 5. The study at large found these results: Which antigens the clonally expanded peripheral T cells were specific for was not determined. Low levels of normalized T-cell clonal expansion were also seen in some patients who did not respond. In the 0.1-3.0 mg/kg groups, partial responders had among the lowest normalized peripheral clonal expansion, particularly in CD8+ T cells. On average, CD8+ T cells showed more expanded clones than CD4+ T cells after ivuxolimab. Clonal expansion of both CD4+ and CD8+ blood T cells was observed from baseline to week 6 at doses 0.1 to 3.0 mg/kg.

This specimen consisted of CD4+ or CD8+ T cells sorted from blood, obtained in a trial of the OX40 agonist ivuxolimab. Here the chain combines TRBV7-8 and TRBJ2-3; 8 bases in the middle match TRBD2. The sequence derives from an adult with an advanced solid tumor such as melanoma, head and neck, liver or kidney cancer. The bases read TGTGCCAGCAGCTTAATCGCGGGGGGTCGCACAGATACGCAGTATTTT. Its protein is CASSLIAGGRTDTQYF. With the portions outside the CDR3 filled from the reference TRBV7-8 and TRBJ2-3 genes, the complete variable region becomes GAGVSQSPRYKVAKRGQDVALRCDPISGHVSLFWYQQALGQGPEFLTYFQNEAQLDKSGLPSDRFFAERPEGSVSTLKIQRTQQEDSAVYLCASSLIAGGRTDTQYFGPGTRLTVL.